This record covers a single T cell receptor (beta chain). Its antigen is currently unknown. This sample is drawn from a study of T-cell reconstitution after alpha-beta-depleted transplantation in children. Study outcomes and limitations: Reportedly, roughly two months post-transplant, alpha-beta T cells arose from several hundred expanded graft clones. Hyperexpanded clones declined; after one year, newly produced T cells mostly supplied diversity. Some patients showed high day-60 TCRbeta diversity, which derived from surviving recipient T cells and thymic progenitors.

A library of TCRbeta sequences, prepared with unique molecular identifiers, was generated. In TCRdb, the PCR reads were re-called with MiXCR into one record per CDR3 protein. The top ten clones hold approximately 14% of a sample with around 500,000 distinct CDR3 sequences, 20% to 25% of them seen once. The TCR comes from a boy less than two years old who had a stem cell transplant for acute myeloid leukemia, so the T cells may come from the graft donor. Sequences were derived from PBMCs, mostly from graft donor cells, sampled 360 days after TCRalphabeta/CD19-depleted stem cell transplant.

The DNA of the CDR3 is TGCGCCAGCAGCCCCAGGGGAGGGAGCACCGGGGAGCTGTTTTTT. Residues: CASSPRGGSTGELFF. This chain uses TRBV5-1 with TRBJ2-2; TRBD2 is a possible D gene (7 bases). This CDR3 has 15 residues. CDR1 is SGHRS and CDR2 is YFSETQ in the germline V gene. V was shortened by 4 bases and J by 4 bases, with 14 bases between the two germline ends.